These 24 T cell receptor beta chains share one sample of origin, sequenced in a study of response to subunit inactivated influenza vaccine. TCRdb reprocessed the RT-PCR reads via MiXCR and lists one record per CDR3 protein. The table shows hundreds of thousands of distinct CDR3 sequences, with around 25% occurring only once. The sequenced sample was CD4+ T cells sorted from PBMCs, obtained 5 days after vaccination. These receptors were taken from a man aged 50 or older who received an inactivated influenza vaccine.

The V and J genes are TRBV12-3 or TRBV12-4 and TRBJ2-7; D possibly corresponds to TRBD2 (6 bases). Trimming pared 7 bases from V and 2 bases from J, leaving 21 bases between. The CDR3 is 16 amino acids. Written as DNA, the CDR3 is TGTGCCAGCAATAATCAGGGAGGAGCCCTCCCCTACGAGCAGTACTTC. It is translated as CASNNQGGALPYEQYF.

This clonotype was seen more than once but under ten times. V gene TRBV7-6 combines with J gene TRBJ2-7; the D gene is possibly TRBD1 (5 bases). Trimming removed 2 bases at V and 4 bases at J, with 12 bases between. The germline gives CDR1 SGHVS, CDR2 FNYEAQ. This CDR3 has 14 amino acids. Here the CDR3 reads CASSLTPDKYEQYF. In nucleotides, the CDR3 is TGTGCCAGCAGCTTAACGCCGGACAAATACGAGCAGTACTTC. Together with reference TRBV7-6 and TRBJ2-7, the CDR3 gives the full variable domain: GAGVSQSPRYKVTKRGQDVALRCDPISGHVSLYWYRQALGQGPEFLTYFNYEAQQDKSGLPNDRFSAERPEGSISTLTIQRTEQRDSAMYRCASSLTPDKYEQYFGPGTRLTVT.

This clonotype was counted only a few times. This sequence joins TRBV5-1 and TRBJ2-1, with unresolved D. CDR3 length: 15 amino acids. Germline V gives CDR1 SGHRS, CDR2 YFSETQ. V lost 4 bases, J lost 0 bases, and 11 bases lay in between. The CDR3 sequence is CASSQTASSYNEQFF. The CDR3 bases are TGCGCCAGCAGCCAAACAGCCAGCTCCTACAATGAGCAGTTCTTC.

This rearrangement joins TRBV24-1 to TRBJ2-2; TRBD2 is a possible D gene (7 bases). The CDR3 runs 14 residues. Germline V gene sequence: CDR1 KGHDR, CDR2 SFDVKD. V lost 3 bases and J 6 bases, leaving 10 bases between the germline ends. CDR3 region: CATSDGGGPGELFF. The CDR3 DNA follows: TGTGCCACCAGTGATGGCGGGGGCCCCGGGGAGCTGTTTTTT.

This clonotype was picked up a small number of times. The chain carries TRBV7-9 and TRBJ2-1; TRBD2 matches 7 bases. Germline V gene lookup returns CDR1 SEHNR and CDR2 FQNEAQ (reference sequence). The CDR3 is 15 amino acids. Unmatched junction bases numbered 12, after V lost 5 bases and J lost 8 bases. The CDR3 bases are TGTGCCAGCAGCAAAAGCGGGGCCGAAAGGCATGAGCAGTTCTTC. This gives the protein CASSKSGAERHEQFF.

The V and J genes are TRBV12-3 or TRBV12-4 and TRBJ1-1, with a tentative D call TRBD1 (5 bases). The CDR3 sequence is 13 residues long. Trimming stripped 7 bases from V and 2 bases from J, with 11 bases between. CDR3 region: CASMGVANTEAFF. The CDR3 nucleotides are TGTGCCAGCATGGGGGTAGCTAACACTGAAGCTTTCTTT.

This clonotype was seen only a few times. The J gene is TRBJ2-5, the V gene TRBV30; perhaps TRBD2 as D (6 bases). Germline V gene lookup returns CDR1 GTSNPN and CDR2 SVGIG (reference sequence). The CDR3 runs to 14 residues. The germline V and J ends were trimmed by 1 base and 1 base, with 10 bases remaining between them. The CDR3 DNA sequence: TGTGCCTGGAGTGCGGGACTTTTCCAAGAGACCCAGTACTTC. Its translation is CAWSAGLFQETQYF.

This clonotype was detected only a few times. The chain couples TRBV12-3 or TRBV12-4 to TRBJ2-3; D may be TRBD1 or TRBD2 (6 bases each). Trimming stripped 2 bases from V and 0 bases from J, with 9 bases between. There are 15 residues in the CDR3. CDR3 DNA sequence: TGTGCCAGCAGTTTAAGGGGGGTTAGCACAGATACGCAGTATTTT. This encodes CASSLRGVSTDTQYF.

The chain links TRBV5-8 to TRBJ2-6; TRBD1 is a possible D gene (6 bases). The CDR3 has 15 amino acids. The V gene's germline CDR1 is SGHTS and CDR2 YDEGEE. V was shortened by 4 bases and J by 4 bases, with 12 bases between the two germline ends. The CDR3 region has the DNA TGTGCCAGCAGCCCAGGGGTGGCAGGGGCCAACGTCCTGACTTTC. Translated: CASSPGVAGANVLTF.

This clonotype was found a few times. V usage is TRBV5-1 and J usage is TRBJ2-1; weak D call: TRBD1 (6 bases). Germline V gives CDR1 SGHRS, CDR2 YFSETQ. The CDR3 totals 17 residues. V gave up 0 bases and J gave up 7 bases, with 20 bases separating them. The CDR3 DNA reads TGCGCCAGCAGCTTGGCCGTTCGGACAGCAAATGTAAATGAGCAGTTCTTC. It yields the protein CASSLAVRTANVNEQFF.

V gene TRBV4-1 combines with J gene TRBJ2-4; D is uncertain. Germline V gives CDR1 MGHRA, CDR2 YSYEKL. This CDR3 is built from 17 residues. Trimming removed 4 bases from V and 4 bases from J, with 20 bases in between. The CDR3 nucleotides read TGCGCCAGCAGCCCGACCCTAGGTATTAGCCCGAAAAACATTCAGTACTTC. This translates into CASSPTLGISPKNIQYF.

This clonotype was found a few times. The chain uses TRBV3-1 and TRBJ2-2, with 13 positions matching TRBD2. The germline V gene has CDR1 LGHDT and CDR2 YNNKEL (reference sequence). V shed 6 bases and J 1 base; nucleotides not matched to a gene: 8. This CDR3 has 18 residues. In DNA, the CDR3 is TGTGCCAGCAGGCTACTTGGACTAGCGGGAGAGAACACCGGGGAGCTGTTTTTT. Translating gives CASRLLGLAGENTGELFF.

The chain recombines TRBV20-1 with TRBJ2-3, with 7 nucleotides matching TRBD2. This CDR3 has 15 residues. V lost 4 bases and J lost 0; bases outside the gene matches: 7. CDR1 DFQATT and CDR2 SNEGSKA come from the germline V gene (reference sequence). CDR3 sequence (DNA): TGCAGTGCTACCCTACTAGCGCCTAGCACAGATACGCAGTATTTT. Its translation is CSATLLAPSTDTQYF.

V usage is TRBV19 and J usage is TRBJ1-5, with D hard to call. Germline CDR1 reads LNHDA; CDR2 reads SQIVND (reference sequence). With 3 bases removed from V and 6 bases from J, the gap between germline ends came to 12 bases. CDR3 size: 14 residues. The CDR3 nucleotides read TGTGCCAGTAGTATCCGGACGGGGAGTCAGCCCCAGCATTTT. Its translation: CASSIRTGSQPQHF.

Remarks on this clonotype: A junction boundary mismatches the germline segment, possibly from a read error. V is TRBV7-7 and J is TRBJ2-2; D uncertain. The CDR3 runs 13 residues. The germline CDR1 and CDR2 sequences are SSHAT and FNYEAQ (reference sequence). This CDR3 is CASSLTWTGELFF. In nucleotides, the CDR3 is TGTGCTAGCAGCTTAACCTGGACCGGGGAGCTGTTTTTT.

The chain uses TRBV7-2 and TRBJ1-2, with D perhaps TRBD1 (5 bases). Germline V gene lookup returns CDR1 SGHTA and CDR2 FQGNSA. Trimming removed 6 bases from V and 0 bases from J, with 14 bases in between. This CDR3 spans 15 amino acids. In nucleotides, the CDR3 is TGTGCCAGCAGGGACTCAGGGAGAACTAACTATGGCTACACCTTC. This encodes CASRDSGRTNYGYTF.

In DNA form, the CDR3 reads TGCAGCGTTGAGTCAATTACGTCCACTGAAGCTTTCTTT. Its protein is CSVESITSTEAFF. This chain joins TRBV29-1 and TRBJ1-1; D not certain. Germline-derived CDR1 and CDR2 are SQVTM and ANQGSEA. Trimming removed 3 bases from V and 4 bases from J, with 12 bases in between. The CDR3 has 13 residues.

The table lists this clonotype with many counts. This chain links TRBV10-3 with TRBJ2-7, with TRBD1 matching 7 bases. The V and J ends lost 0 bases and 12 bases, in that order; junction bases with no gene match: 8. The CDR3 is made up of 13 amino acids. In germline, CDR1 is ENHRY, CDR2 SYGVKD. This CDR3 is CAISESEDRPGYF. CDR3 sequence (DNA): TGTGCCATCAGTGAGTCAGAGGACAGGCCAGGGTACTTC.

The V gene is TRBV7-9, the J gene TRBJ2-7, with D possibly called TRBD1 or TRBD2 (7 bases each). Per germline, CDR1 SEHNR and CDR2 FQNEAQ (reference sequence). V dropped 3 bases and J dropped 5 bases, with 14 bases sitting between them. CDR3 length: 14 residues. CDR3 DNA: TGTGCCAGCAGCTTCAACAGGGGAGGGGACGAGCAGTACTTC. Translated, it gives CASSFNRGGDEQYF.

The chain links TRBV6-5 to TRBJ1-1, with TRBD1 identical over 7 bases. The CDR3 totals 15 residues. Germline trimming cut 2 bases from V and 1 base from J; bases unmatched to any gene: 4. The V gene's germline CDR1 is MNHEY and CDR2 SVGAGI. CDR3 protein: CASSYEQGWNTEAFF. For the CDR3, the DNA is TGTGCCAGCAGTTACGAACAGGGGTGGAACACTGAAGCTTTCTTT.

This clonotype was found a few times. CDR3 region: CASSSEGPHSPLHF. CDR3 coding DNA: TGTGCCAGCAGTTCTGAGGGGCCACATTCACCCCTCCACTTT. The rearrangement uses TRBV12-3 or TRBV12-4 and TRBJ1-6; D is perhaps TRBD1 (5 bases). V lost 4 bases, J lost 8 bases, and 12 bases lay in between. The CDR3 is made up of 14 amino acids.

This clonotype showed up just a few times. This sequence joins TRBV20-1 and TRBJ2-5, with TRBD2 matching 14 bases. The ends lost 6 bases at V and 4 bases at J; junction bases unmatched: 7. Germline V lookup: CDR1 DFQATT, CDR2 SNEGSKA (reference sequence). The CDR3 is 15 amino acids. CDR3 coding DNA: TGCAGTGCCAAGACTAGCGGGGGGGCGATAGAGACCCAGTACTTC. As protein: CSAKTSGGAIETQYF.

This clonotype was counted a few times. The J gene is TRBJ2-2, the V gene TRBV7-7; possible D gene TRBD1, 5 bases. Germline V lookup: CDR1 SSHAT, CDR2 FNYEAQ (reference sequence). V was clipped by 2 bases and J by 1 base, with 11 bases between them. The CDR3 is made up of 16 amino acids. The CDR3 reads CASSLSATVNTGELFF. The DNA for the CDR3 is TGTGCCAGCAGCTTAAGTGCGACAGTGAACACCGGGGAGCTGTTTTTT.

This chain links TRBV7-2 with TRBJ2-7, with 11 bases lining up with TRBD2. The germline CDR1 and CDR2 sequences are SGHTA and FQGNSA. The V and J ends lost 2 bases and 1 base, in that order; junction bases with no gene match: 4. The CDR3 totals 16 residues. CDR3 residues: CASSLSIAGGSYEQYF. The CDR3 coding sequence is TGTGCCAGCAGCTTAAGTATAGCGGGAGGGTCCTACGAGCAGTACTTC.